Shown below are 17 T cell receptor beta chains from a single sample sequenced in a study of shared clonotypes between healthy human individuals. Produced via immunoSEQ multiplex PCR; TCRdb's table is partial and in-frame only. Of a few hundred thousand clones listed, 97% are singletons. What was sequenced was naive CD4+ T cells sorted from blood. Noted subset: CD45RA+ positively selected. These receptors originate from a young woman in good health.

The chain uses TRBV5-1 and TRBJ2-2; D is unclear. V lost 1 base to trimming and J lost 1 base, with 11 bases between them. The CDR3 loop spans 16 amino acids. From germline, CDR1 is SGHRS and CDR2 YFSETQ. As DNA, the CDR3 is TGCGCCAGCAGCTTGAGGGTCCAAGAGAACACCGGGGAGCTGTTTTTT. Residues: CASSLRVQENTGELFF.

The DNA for the CDR3 is TGCGCCAGCAGCTTACAGGGATACCCGAACACCGGGGAGCTGTTTTTT. It codes for CASSLQGYPNTGELFF. The rearrangement uses TRBV5-1 and TRBJ2-2; TRBD1 might be the D (6 bases). V gave up 2 bases and J gave up 0 bases, with 11 bases separating them. Germline V gives CDR1 SGHRS, CDR2 YFSETQ. The CDR3 is 16 residues long.

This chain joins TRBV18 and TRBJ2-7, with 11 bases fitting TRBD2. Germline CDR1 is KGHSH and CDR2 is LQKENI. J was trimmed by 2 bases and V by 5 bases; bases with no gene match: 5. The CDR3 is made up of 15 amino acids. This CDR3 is CASSSGTSGPYEQYF. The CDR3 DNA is TGTGCCAGCTCATCCGGGACTAGCGGTCCCTACGAGCAGTACTTC.

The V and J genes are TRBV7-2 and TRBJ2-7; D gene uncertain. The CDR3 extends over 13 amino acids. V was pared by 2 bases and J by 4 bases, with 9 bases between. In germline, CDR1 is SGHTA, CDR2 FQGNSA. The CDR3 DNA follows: TGTGCCAGCAGCTTAAGTGGTACGTACGAGCAGTACTTC. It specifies CASSLSGTYEQYF.

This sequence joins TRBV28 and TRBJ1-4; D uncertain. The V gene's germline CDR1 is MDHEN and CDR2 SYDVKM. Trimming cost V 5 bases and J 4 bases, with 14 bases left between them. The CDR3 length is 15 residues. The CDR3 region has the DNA TGTGCCAGCAGTCGTTGGAAGGGTAATAATGAAAAACTGTTTTTT. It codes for CASSRWKGNNEKLFF. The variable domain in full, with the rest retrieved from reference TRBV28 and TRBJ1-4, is DVKVTQSSRYLVKRTGEKVFLECVQDMDHENMFWYRQDPGLGLRLIYFSYDVKMKEKGDIPEGYSVSREKKERFSLILESASTNQTSMYLCASSRWKGNNEKLFFGSGTQLSVL.

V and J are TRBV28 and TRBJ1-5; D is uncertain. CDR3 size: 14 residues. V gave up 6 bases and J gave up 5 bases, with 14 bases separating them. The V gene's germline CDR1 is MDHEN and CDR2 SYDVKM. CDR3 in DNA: TGTGCCAGCAGCCTGCGCGGGGTATATCAGCCCCAGCATTTT. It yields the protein CASSLRGVYQPQHF.

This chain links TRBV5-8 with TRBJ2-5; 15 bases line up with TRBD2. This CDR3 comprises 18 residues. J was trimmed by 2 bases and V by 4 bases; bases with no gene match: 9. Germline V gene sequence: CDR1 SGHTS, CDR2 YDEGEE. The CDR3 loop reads CASSRGLAGGWGQETQYF. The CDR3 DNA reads TGTGCCAGCAGCCGGGGACTAGCGGGAGGTTGGGGTCAAGAGACCCAGTACTTC.

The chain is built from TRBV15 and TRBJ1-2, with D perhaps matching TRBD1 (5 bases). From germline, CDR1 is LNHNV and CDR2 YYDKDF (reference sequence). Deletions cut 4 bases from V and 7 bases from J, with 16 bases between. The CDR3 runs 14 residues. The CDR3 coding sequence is TGTGCCACCAGCATAGAGTTCGGGGCCCTTGGCTACACCTTC. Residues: CATSIEFGALGYTF.

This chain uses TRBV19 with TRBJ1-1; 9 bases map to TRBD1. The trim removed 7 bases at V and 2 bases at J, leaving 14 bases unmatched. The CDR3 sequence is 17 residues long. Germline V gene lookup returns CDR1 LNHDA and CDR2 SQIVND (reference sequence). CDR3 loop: CASTPPGQGRRNTEAFF. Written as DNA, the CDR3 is TGTGCCAGTACCCCACCGGGACAGGGTCGAAGAAACACTGAAGCTTTCTTT.

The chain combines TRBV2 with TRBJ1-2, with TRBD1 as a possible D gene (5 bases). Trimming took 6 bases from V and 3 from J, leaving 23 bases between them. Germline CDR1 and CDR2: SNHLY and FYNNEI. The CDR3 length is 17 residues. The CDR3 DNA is TGTGCCAGCAGCGGGAATATATACTGGGGGGTTGACTATGGCTACACCTTC. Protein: CASSGNIYWGVDYGYTF.

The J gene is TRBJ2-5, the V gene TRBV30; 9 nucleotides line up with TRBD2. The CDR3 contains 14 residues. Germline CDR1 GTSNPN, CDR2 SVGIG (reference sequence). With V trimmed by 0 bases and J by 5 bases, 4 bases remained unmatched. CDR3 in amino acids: CAWSVLTSGETQYF. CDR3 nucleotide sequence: TGTGCCTGGAGTGTACTCACTAGCGGGGAGACCCAGTACTTC.

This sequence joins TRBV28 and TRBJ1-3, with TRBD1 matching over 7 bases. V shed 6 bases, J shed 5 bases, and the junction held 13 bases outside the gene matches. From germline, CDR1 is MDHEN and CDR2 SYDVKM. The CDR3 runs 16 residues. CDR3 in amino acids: CASRKINRGDRNTIYF. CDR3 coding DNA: TGTGCCAGCAGAAAAATAAACAGGGGCGACAGAAACACCATATATTTT.

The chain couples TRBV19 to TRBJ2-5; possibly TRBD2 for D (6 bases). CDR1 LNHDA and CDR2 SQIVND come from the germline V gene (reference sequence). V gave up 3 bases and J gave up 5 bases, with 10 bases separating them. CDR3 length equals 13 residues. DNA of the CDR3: TGTGCCAGTAGTATGGGGGGTCTGGAGACCCAGTACTTC. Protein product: CASSMGGLETQYF.

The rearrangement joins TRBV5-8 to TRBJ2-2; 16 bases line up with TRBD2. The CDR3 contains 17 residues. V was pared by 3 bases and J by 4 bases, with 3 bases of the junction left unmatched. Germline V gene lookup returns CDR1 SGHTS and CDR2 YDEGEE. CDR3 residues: CASSSGTSGRVTGELFF. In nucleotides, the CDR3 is TGTGCCAGCAGCTCCGGGACTAGCGGGAGGGTCACCGGGGAGCTGTTTTTT.

The CDR3 DNA is TGTGCCAGCAGTCTAGGACCCACCCCCTACGAGCAGTACTTC. This gives the protein CASSLGPTPYEQYF. The rearrangement uses TRBV27 and TRBJ2-7; D call uncertain. The CDR3 is 14 residues long. The V end was cut by 5 bases, the J end by 2 bases, with 13 bases between. From germline, CDR1 is MNHEY and CDR2 SMNVEV (reference sequence).

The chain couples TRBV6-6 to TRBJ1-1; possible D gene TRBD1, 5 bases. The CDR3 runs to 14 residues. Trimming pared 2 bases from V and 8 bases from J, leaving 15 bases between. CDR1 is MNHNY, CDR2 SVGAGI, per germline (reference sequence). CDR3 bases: TGTGCCAGCAGTTACGAGGGACCGCTTGAAGAAGCTTTCTTT. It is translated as CASSYEGPLEEAFF.

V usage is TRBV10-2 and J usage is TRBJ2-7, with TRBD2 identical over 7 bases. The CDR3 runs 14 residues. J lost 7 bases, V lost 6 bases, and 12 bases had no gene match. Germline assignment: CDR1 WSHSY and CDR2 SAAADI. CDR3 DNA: TGCGCCAGCAGGTATCGGGGAGGGCCTACGGAGCAGTACTTC. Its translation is CASRYRGGPTEQYF.